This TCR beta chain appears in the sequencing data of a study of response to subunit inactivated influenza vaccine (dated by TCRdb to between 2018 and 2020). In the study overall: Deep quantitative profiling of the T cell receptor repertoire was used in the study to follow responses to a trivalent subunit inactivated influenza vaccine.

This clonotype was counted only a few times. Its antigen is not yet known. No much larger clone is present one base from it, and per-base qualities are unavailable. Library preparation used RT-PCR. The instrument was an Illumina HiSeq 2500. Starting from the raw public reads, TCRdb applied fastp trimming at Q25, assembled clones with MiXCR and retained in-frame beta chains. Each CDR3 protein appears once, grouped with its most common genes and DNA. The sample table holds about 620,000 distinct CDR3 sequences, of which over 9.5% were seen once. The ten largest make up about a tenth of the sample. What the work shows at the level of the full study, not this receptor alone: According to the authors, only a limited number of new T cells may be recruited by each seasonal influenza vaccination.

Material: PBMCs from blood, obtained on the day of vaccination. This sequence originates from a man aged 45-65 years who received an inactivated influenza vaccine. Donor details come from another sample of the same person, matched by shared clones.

The CDR3 protein: CSARRFDSYEQYF. The sequenced DNA is TGCAGTGCTAGACGGTTCGACTCCTACGAGCAGTACTTC. The rearrangement combines TRBV20-1 with TRBJ2-7; no D segment can be confidently identified. According to the germline V gene (reference sequence), CDR1 reads DFQATT and CDR2 reads SNEGSKA. A distance of 8 bases separates the germline ends of V and J, which lose 2 bases and 0 bases respectively. From the cysteine through the phenylalanine, the CDR3 covers 13 amino acids. Only the CDR3 DNA is retained, 39 bases long and in frame from the first base.